This T cell receptor (beta chain) was sequenced in a study of human T cells and chemical hapten exposure. In its sample, this clonotype was seen a few times. TCRdb reanalysed the RACE reads using MiXCR and keeps one entry per CDR3 protein. The sample holds 110,000 or so distinct CDR3 sequences; nearly 35% are singletons and the top ten take roughly 2.7%. The time point denotes: patch test 3, about 24 weeks after DPC sensitization. The treatment denotes: therapeutic diphenylcyclopropenone sensitization with weekly scalp DPC. The origin of this receptor is a man aged 35-49 years with alopecia areata. Some clones in this sample may be carry-over from other donors' samples. This specimen was whole blood, taken in connection with sensitization to the hapten diphenylcyclopropenone (DPC).

The CDR3 sequence is CASSKNRGLGLEDTQYF. The CDR3 DNA is TGCGCCAGCAGCAAAAACAGGGGATTGGGCCTAGAGGATACGCAGTATTTT. The chain has TRBV5-1 and TRBJ2-3; 7 bases fit TRBD1. CDR1 and CDR2 (germline): SGHRS, YFSETQ. The CDR3 has 17 residues. V lost 4 bases and J lost 6; bases outside the gene matches: 17.